Listed below are T cell receptor beta chains from one sample, sequenced in a study of blood T cell repertoires in COVID-19. Data came from immunoSEQ multiplex PCR; TCRdb stores just in-frame clones and leaves some out. The sample holds a few hundred thousand clones, approximately 84% seen once. Sequenced: PBMCs or T cells enriched from blood (not recorded which). The receptors come from a woman aged 18-30 years who had recovered from COVID-19. Each CDR3 is given with its conserved first and last residue. The D gene is left open where the match is weak. Clone sizes are given selectively: once, few, many, or a class where the clone is expanded.

J gene: TRBJ1-1
V gene: TRBV28
clone size: .
D gene: TRBD1
CDR3 protein: CASSLMIGGVRGEAFF
CDR3 DNA: TGTGCCAGCAGTTTAATGATAGGGGGCGTGAGGGGAGAAGCTTTCTTT

J gene: TRBJ1-1
V gene: TRBV2
clone size: .
D gene: .
CDR3 protein: CARERTGSAEAFF
CDR3 DNA: TGTGCCAGAGAACGAACAGGATCCGCTGAAGCTTTCTTT

J gene: TRBJ1-2
V gene: TRBV6-1
clone size: .
D gene: .
CDR3 protein: CASSEQGYGYTF
CDR3 DNA: TGTGCCAGCAGTGAACAGGGCTATGGCTACACCTTC

J gene: TRBJ2-7
V gene: TRBV7-3
clone size: .
D gene: TRBD1
CDR3 protein: CASSPAGTGAYEQYF
CDR3 DNA: TGTGCCAGCAGCCCCGCCGGGACAGGGGCCTACGAGCAGTACTTC

J gene: TRBJ1-2
V gene: TRBV30
clone size: .
D gene: TRBD1
CDR3 protein: CAWSGRGNYGYTF
CDR3 DNA: TGTGCCTGGAGCGGCAGGGGGAACTATGGCTACACCTTC

J gene: TRBJ1-2
V gene: TRBV19
clone size: .
D gene: .
CDR3 protein: CASSSSYGYTF
CDR3 DNA: TGTGCCAGTAGTAGCAGCTATGGCTACACCTTC

J gene: TRBJ2-5
V gene: TRBV12-3/TRBV12-4
clone size: once
D gene: .
CDR3 protein: CASSFQVRETQYF
CDR3 DNA: TGTGCCAGCAGTTTCCAGGTACGAGAGACCCAGTACTTC

J gene: TRBJ1-4
V gene: TRBV18
clone size: .
D gene: .
CDR3 protein: CASSPLDGRNNEKLFF
CDR3 DNA: TGTGCCAGCTCCCCCCTGGACGGGAGGAATAATGAAAAACTGTTTTTT

J gene: TRBJ1-1
V gene: TRBV4-1
clone size: few
D gene: TRBD1
CDR3 protein: CASSQVMTGANTEAFF
CDR3 DNA: TGCGCCAGCAGCCAGGTCATGACAGGGGCGAACACTGAAGCTTTCTTT

J gene: TRBJ2-6
V gene: TRBV2
clone size: .
D gene: TRBD1
CDR3 protein: CASGTGSPSGANVLTF
CDR3 DNA: TGTGCCAGCGGGACAGGATCACCGTCTGGGGCCAACGTCCTGACTTTC

J gene: TRBJ2-7
V gene: TRBV4-1
clone size: .
D gene: .
CDR3 protein: CASSQERGKGYEQYF
CDR3 DNA: TGCGCCAGCAGCCAAGAAAGAGGGAAAGGTTACGAGCAGTACTTC

J gene: TRBJ1-1
V gene: TRBV5-4
clone size: .
D gene: TRBD1
CDR3 protein: CASSLRDRGRLGTEAFF
CDR3 DNA: TGTGCCAGCAGCTTGCGGGACAGGGGGCGCCTGGGGACTGAAGCTTTCTTT

J gene: TRBJ2-7
V gene: TRBV2
clone size: .
D gene: .
CDR3 protein: CASSLSYEQYF
CDR3 DNA: TGTGCCAGCAGCCTCTCCTACGAGCAGTACTTC

J gene: TRBJ2-5
V gene: TRBV19
clone size: .
D gene: TRBD1
CDR3 protein: CASRDRATETQYF
CDR3 DNA: TGTGCCAGTAGGGACAGGGCAACGGAGACCCAGTACTTC

J gene: TRBJ1-2
V gene: TRBV7-3
clone size: .
D gene: .
CDR3 protein: CASSPRRGPMAGYTF
CDR3 DNA: TGTGCCAGCAGCCCTCGCAGGGGCCCAATGGCCGGCTACACCTTC

J gene: TRBJ1-4
V gene: TRBV25-1
clone size: .
D gene: .
CDR3 protein: CATAATNEKLFF
CDR3 DNA: TGTGCCACCGCGGCAACTAATGAAAAACTGTTTTTT

J gene: TRBJ2-7
V gene: TRBV3-1/TRBV3-2
clone size: .
D gene: TRBD1
CDR3 protein: CASSQDESRGRSYEQYF
CDR3 DNA: TGTGCCAGCAGCCAAGACGAAAGCAGGGGGCGCTCCTACGAGCAGTACTTC

J gene: TRBJ1-2
V gene: TRBV28
clone size: .
D gene: .
CDR3 protein: CASSPSTENYGYTF
CDR3 DNA: TGTGCCAGCAGTCCCTCGACAGAAAACTATGGCTACACCTTC

J gene: TRBJ2-5
V gene: TRBV18
clone size: .
D gene: TRBD1
CDR3 protein: CASSPRTGFHQETQYF
CDR3 DNA: TGTGCCAGCTCACCAAGGACAGGGTTCCACCAAGAGACCCAGTACTTC

J gene: TRBJ1-5
V gene: TRBV18
clone size: .
D gene: .
CDR3 protein: CASSPGATVPNQPQHF
CDR3 DNA: TGTGCCAGCTCACCTGGGGCGACAGTCCCAAATCAGCCCCAGCATTTT

J gene: TRBJ1-6
V gene: TRBV4-1
clone size: .
D gene: .
CDR3 protein: CASSQIGASPLHF
CDR3 DNA: TGCGCCAGCAGCCAGATAGGGGCCTCACCCCTCCACTTT

J gene: TRBJ1-5
V gene: TRBV6-5
clone size: .
D gene: .
CDR3 protein: CASSTEEGRPQHF
CDR3 DNA: TGTGCCAGCAGTACTGAGGAGGGGAGGCCCCAGCATTTT

J gene: TRBJ1-1
V gene: TRBV27
clone size: .
D gene: TRBD1
CDR3 protein: CASSAGTGHHTEAFF
CDR3 DNA: TGTGCCAGCAGTGCGGGGACAGGACATCACACTGAAGCTTTCTTT

J gene: TRBJ2-5
V gene: TRBV30
clone size: few
D gene: .
CDR3 protein: CAWRRPGLPQETQYF
CDR3 DNA: TGTGCCTGGAGAAGACCAGGACTGCCACAAGAGACCCAGTACTTC

J gene: TRBJ1-4
V gene: TRBV7-9
clone size: .
D gene: .
CDR3 protein: CASSREGPNEKLFF
CDR3 DNA: TGTGCCAGCAGCAGAGAGGGTCCCAATGAAAAACTGTTTTTT

J gene: TRBJ2-1
V gene: TRBV3-1/TRBV3-2
clone size: .
D gene: TRBD1
CDR3 protein: CASSHVPTGTSYNEQFF
CDR3 DNA: TGTGCCAGCAGCCATGTACCGACAGGGACCTCCTACAATGAGCAGTTCTTC

J gene: TRBJ1-2
V gene: TRBV6-1
clone size: .
D gene: TRBD1
CDR3 protein: CASSEQGAYGYTF
CDR3 DNA: TGTGCCAGCAGTGAACAGGGGGCCTATGGCTACACCTTC

J gene: TRBJ1-6
V gene: TRBV5-6
clone size: .
D gene: TRBD1
CDR3 protein: CASSPPRGLGRNSPLHF
CDR3 DNA: TGTGCCAGCAGCCCACCTAGGGGGCTAGGGAGGAATTCACCCCTCCACTTT

J gene: TRBJ2-1
V gene: TRBV19
clone size: .
D gene: .
CDR3 protein: CASSWPGSYNEQFF
CDR3 DNA: TGTGCCAGTAGTTGGCCAGGTTCCTACAATGAGCAGTTCTTC

J gene: TRBJ1-6
V gene: TRBV2
clone size: .
D gene: .
CDR3 protein: CASSDQGSYNSPLHF
CDR3 DNA: TGTGCCAGCAGTGACCAGGGCTCCTATAATTCACCCCTCCACTTT

J gene: TRBJ2-7
V gene: TRBV7-2
clone size: .
D gene: .
CDR3 protein: CASSFDSDLSYEQYF
CDR3 DNA: TGTGCCAGCAGCTTCGACAGTGACCTCTCCTACGAGCAGTACTTC

J gene: TRBJ1-2
V gene: TRBV12-3/TRBV12-4
clone size: .
D gene: .
CDR3 protein: CASSYGGEIGYTF
CDR3 DNA: TGTGCCAGCAGTTACGGGGGGGAGATTGGCTACACCTTC

J gene: TRBJ2-2
V gene: TRBV27
clone size: once
D gene: TRBD1
CDR3 protein: CASSLSAGGVNGNTGELFF
CDR3 DNA: TGTGCCAGCAGTTTATCGGCAGGGGGCGTAAACGGGAACACCGGGGAGCTGTTTTTT

J gene: TRBJ2-2
V gene: TRBV15
clone size: .
D gene: TRBD1
CDR3 protein: CATEPGQGATGELFF
CDR3 DNA: TGTGCCACAGAACCGGGACAGGGTGCCACCGGGGAGCTGTTTTTT

J gene: TRBJ2-3
V gene: TRBV13
clone size: .
D gene: TRBD1
CDR3 protein: CASSPEGQGADTQYF
CDR3 DNA: TGTGCCAGCAGCCCAGAGGGACAGGGGGCAGATACGCAGTATTTT

J gene: TRBJ1-2
V gene: TRBV5-1
clone size: .
D gene: .
CDR3 protein: CASSPGAGAASGYTF
CDR3 DNA: TGCGCCAGCAGCCCCGGGGCGGGGGCGGCTTCCGGCTACACCTTC

J gene: TRBJ2-1
V gene: TRBV30
clone size: .
D gene: TRBD2
CDR3 protein: CAWSGLAAEQFF
CDR3 DNA: TGTGCCTGGAGCGGACTAGCCGCTGAGCAGTTCTTC

J gene: TRBJ1-1
V gene: TRBV28
clone size: .
D gene: .
CDR3 protein: CASSFRGRGGAEAFF
CDR3 DNA: TGTGCCAGCAGTTTTCGAGGTCGGGGGGGCGCTGAAGCTTTCTTT

J gene: TRBJ1-6
V gene: TRBV19
clone size: .
D gene: .
CDR3 protein: CASSTGFSSYNSPLHF
CDR3 DNA: TGTGCCAGTAGTACAGGGTTCAGCTCCTATAATTCACCCCTCCACTTT

J gene: TRBJ1-6
V gene: TRBV28
clone size: .
D gene: .
CDR3 protein: CASLIRGGGDNSPLHF
CDR3 DNA: TGTGCCAGCCTCATCAGGGGTGGGGGGGATAATTCACCCCTCCACTTT

J gene: TRBJ1-1
V gene: TRBV7-9
clone size: few
D gene: .
CDR3 protein: CASSLLGRDTEAFF
CDR3 DNA: TGTGCCAGCAGCTTACTGGGGAGGGACACTGAAGCTTTCTTT

J gene: TRBJ2-5
V gene: TRBV4-2
clone size: .
D gene: TRBD2
CDR3 protein: CASSPLAGGPLETQYF
CDR3 DNA: TGTGCCAGCAGCCCCTTAGCGGGGGGGCCCTTGGAGACCCAGTACTTC